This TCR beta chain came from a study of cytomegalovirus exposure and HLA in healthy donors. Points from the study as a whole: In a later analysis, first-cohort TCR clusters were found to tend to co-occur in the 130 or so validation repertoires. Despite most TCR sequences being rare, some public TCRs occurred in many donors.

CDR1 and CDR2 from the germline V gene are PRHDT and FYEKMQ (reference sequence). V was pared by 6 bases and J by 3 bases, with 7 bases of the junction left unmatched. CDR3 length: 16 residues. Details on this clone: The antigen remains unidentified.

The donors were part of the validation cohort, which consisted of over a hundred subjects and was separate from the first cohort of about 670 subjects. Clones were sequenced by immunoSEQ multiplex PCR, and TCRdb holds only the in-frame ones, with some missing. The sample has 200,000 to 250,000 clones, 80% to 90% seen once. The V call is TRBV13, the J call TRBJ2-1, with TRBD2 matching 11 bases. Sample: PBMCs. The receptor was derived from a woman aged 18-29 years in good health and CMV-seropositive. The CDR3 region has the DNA TGTGCCAGCAGTTATTCCGGGACTAGCGGCTACAATGAGCAGTTCTTC. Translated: CASSYSGTSGYNEQFF.